Presented here are 23 T cell receptor beta chains from one specimen sequenced in a study of sequential checkpoint blockade in melanoma. Using immunoSEQ multiplex PCR, the repertoire was profiled, and TCRdb retains in-frame clones only, with some absent. The top ten hold around 23% of the sample, which has about 3,700 clones, about a fifth seen once. Described treatment: randomized to nivolumab then ipilimumab (arm A) or the reverse (arm B). Sequenced material: tumor tissue (inferred from file names), taken from a patient given nivolumab and ipilimumab in sequence. Source of these receptors: a human patient with melanoma. Some clones in this sample may be carry-over from other donors' samples.

By share of the sample, this clone is medium-sized. CDR3 nucleotides: TGCGCCAGCAGCCAAGACAGGACAACCTACAATGAGCAGTTCTTC. As protein: CASSQDRTTYNEQFF. The V call is TRBV23-1, the J call TRBJ2-1, with D possibly TRBD1 on 6 matching bases. TRBV23-1 is an ORF, with its function uncertain. Trimming removed 6 bases at V and 2 bases at J, with 14 bases between. The CDR3 consists of 15 residues.

This clone was counted between two and nine times. V gene TRBV28 combines with J gene TRBJ1-1; 9 nucleotides match TRBD1. Germline values: CDR1 MDHEN, CDR2 SYDVKM. Trimming at V came to 8 bases and at J to 7 bases, leaving 14 bases not matched to a gene. There are 15 residues in the CDR3. CDR3 amino acids: CASLLRQGGNGEAFF. In nucleotides, the CDR3 is TGTGCCAGCCTACTGAGACAGGGGGGGAACGGTGAAGCTTTCTTT.

This clone ranks as medium-sized. The chain couples TRBV6-8 to TRBJ1-5, with D possibly being TRBD1 (5 bases). The length of the CDR3 is 15 residues. From germline, CDR1 is MNHGY and CDR2 SAAAGT. Trimming cost V 7 bases and J 5 bases, with 18 bases left between them. CDR3 sequence (DNA): TGTGCCAGCATGCGTGAGGGGATATGGGATCAGCCCCAGCATTTT. This gives the protein CASMREGIWDQPQHF.

This chain uses TRBV19 with TRBJ2-7; D may match TRBD1 or TRBD2 (5 bases each). The CDR3 contains 14 residues. V gave up 6 bases and J gave up 5 bases, with 17 bases separating them. The V gene's germline CDR1 is LNHDA and CDR2 SQIVND (reference sequence). Here the CDR3 reads CASRGTASTHEQYF. DNA for the CDR3: TGTGCCAGTAGAGGGACCGCTTCTACCCACGAGCAGTACTTC.

The chain combines TRBV5-1 with TRBJ2-2; D is ambiguous. The V end was cut by 1 base, the J end by 0 bases, with 7 bases between. The CDR3 length is 15 residues. Looked up from germline, CDR1 is SGHRS and CDR2 is YFSETQ. CDR3 amino acids: CASSLWNANTGELFF. CDR3 DNA sequence: TGCGCCAGCAGCTTGTGGAACGCGAACACCGGGGAGCTGTTTTTT.

This clone was detected only a few times. The rearrangement joins TRBV6-8 to TRBJ1-2; no firm D call. CDR1 is MNHGY, CDR2 SAAAGT, per germline. The CDR3 loop spans 13 amino acids. The V gene lost 4 bases and the J gene lost 0 bases, with 6 bases spanning the gap. The CDR3 loop is CASSWAANYGYTF. CDR3 nucleotide sequence: TGTGCCAGCAGTTGGGCAGCTAACTATGGCTACACCTTC.

The chain uses TRBV19 and TRBJ2-7, with D possibly being TRBD1 or TRBD2 (5 bases each). Trimming left V 5 bases short and J 5 bases short, with 19 bases between. The CDR3 length is 15 residues. Germline V gene data show CDR1 as LNHDA and CDR2 as SQIVND (reference sequence). CDR3 loop: CASSPRAGRDHEQYF. CDR3 nucleotide sequence: TGTGCCAGTAGTCCCAGGGCGGGCAGGGATCACGAGCAGTACTTC.

This sequence joins TRBV19 and TRBJ2-6; TRBD1 might be the D (5 bases). The CDR3 has 18 amino acids. Germline CDR1 LNHDA, CDR2 SQIVND (reference sequence). The V end lost 4 bases, the J end lost 2 bases, and 18 bases lay between the germline ends. CDR3 residues: CASSKRLAGITGANVLTF. In DNA, the CDR3 is TGTGCCAGTAGTAAAAGGTTGGCAGGGATAACTGGGGCCAACGTCCTGACTTTC.

This clone was seen a handful of times. The chain combines TRBV12-5 with TRBJ2-5; maybe TRBD1 (5 bases). The length of the CDR3 is 14 residues. Germline-derived CDR1 and CDR2 are LGHNT and FRNRAP. CDR3 in amino acids: CASTTMGRGETQYF. CDR3 nucleotide sequence: TGTGCCAGCACTACCATGGGGCGTGGGGAAACCCAGTACTTC.

This sequence joins TRBV28 and TRBJ2-7; possible D gene TRBD2, 6 bases. Germline values: CDR1 MDHEN, CDR2 SYDVKM. V lost 1 base and J 3 bases, leaving 22 bases between the germline ends. The CDR3 is 18 amino acids. Written as DNA, the CDR3 is TGTGCCAGCAGTTTATTAGCCGCCGGGCGGGGTGGGGTCTACGAGCAGTACTTC. Translation gives CASSLLAAGRGGVYEQYF.

This chain links TRBV29-1 with TRBJ1-2; D perhaps matches TRBD1 (5 bases). The CDR3 totals 12 residues. V lost 7 bases, J lost 4 bases, and 13 bases lay in between. CDR1 SQVTM and CDR2 ANQGSEA come from the germline V gene. This chain's CDR3 is CSAQGKAYGYTF. CDR3 DNA: TGCAGCGCCCAGGGTAAAGCCTATGGCTACACCTTC.

In this sample, this clone turned up a few times. CDR3 region: CASSFAEGGNQPQHF. The CDR3 nucleotides are TGTGCCAGCAGCTTTGCAGAAGGGGGCAATCAGCCCCAGCATTTT. The V and J genes are TRBV11-3 and TRBJ1-5; a weak D match, TRBD1 (5 bases). V was clipped by 3 bases and J by 2 bases, with 11 bases between them. The CDR3 totals 15 residues. Germline values: CDR1 SGHNT, CDR2 YENEEA.

V usage is TRBV12-5 and J usage is TRBJ1-1; no clear D gene. This CDR3 is built from 12 residues. Germline V gene lookup returns CDR1 LGHNT and CDR2 FRNRAP. CDR3 bases: TGTGCCACCATTAACCAGTTCACTGAAGCTTTCTTT. As protein: CATINQFTEAFF.

This clone appeared a few times. The CDR3 DNA reads as TGTGCCAGCACCCGGGGGACAGGCTCCCTTTATAGCAATCAGCCCCAGCATTTT. Its translation: CASTRGTGSLYSNQPQHF. V gene TRBV6-8 combines with J gene TRBJ1-5, with 8 bases identical to TRBD1. The junction had 14 bases not matched to a gene; V was cut back by 7 bases and J by 0 bases. The CDR3 sequence is 18 residues long. CDR1 is MNHGY, CDR2 SAAAGT, per germline.

This clone counts as medium-sized (0.01 to 0.1%). The CDR3 reads CAILGASNTEAFF. CDR3 DNA: TGTGCCATCCTAGGGGCCTCCAACACTGAAGCTTTCTTT. The chain carries TRBV28 and TRBJ1-1; TRBD1 might be the D (5 bases). This CDR3 is 13 amino acids long. CDR1 and CDR2 from the germline V gene are MDHEN and SYDVKM. V was trimmed by 10 bases and J by 2 bases, leaving 14 bases between them.

This clone was seen many times. The V and J genes are TRBV9 and TRBJ1-1, with D perhaps matching TRBD1 (5 bases). The CDR3 length is 15 residues. Between the trimmed V and J ends, which lost 4 bases and 5 bases, there was a span of 18 bases. Germline assignment: CDR1 SGDLS and CDR2 YYNGEE. The CDR3: CASSPGALRGTEAFF. In DNA form, the CDR3 reads TGTGCCAGCAGCCCTGGGGCCCTTAGAGGAACTGAAGCTTTCTTT. Looking up the rest from reference TRBV9 and TRBJ1-1 gives the full variable domain: DSGVTQTPKHLITATGQRVTLRCSPRSGDLSVYWYQQSLDQGLQFLIQYYNGEERAKGNILERFSAQQFPDLHSELNLSSLELGDSALYFCASSPGALRGTEAFFGQGTRLTVV.

This clone was observed a few times. Other DNA sequences from this sample encode an identical CDR3 as well. The genes are TRBV7-1 and TRBJ2-3, with TRBD1 as a possible D gene (8 bases). TRBV7-1 carries the ORF label, with uncertain function. This CDR3 is 15 amino acids long. The V gene lost 5 bases and the J gene lost 3 bases, with 15 bases spanning the gap. CDR3 in DNA: TGTGCCAGCAGCCTAACAGGGGGGGCGACAGATACGCAGTATTTT. Translation gives CASSLTGGATDTQYF.

The rearrangement links TRBV19 to TRBJ1-2, with TRBD1 identical over 11 bases. The germline V gene has CDR1 LNHDA and CDR2 SQIVND (reference sequence). The CDR3 spans 15 residues. V trimming: 8 bases; J trimming: 4 bases; junction bases outside the gene matches: 9. The CDR3 here is CASAGQGVTAYGYTF. The DNA of the CDR3 is TGTGCCAGTGCGGGACAGGGGGTAACGGCCTATGGCTACACCTTC.

This sequence joins TRBV5-1 and TRBJ1-4; the D gene is possibly TRBD1 (6 bases). Germline V CDR1 and CDR2: SGHRS, YFSETQ. Trimming cost V 1 base and J 8 bases, with 12 bases left between them. The length of the CDR3 is 14 residues. The CDR3 reads CASSLSPGEEKLFF. CDR3 DNA: TGCGCCAGCAGCTTGTCGCCAGGGGAAGAAAAACTGTTTTTT.

The V call is TRBV28, the J call TRBJ1-2; D may be TRBD1 (5 bases). The germline gives CDR1 MDHEN, CDR2 SYDVKM. The V and J ends lost 6 bases and 3 bases respectively, with 14 bases between them. CDR3 length: 14 amino acids. The CDR3 region has the DNA TGTGCCAGCAGCCAAAGGGGTTGGGACTATGGCTACACCTTC. The encoded protein is CASSQRGWDYGYTF.

The chain recombines TRBV30 with TRBJ2-4; TRBD1 matches 8 bases. Looked up from germline, CDR1 is GTSNPN and CDR2 is SVGIG (reference sequence). Trimming removed 1 base from V and 3 bases from J; junction bases left unmatched: 2. The CDR3 loop spans 14 amino acids. CDR3 residues: CAWSGTGGKNIQYF. CDR3 bases: TGTGCCTGGAGTGGAACAGGGGGCAAAAACATTCAGTACTTC.

By its share, this clone is medium-sized. The chain uses TRBV19 and TRBJ2-7, with D perhaps matching TRBD1 or TRBD2 (5 bases each). CDR3 length: 16 residues. Trimming left V 9 bases short and J 2 bases short, with 23 bases between. From germline, CDR1 is LNHDA and CDR2 SQIVND (reference sequence). This CDR3 is CASTRGRVASPYEQYF. The DNA of the CDR3 is TGTGCCAGCACCCGGGGCAGGGTGGCTAGTCCCTACGAGCAGTACTTC.

This clone came up many times. This chain connects TRBV7-6 to TRBJ2-1, with D hard to call. V was cut by 2 bases and J by 4 bases, with 9 bases left in between. This CDR3 is 14 amino acids long. Germline V gene sequence: CDR1 SGHVS, CDR2 FNYEAQ. The CDR3 coding sequence is TGTGCCAGCAGCTTAAACACAGATTACAATGAGCAGTTCTTC. Its translation is CASSLNTDYNEQFF.